A single sample is the source of the 21 T cell receptor beta chains below, sequenced in a study of blood T cell repertoires in COVID-19. Sequenced by immunoSEQ multiplex PCR; TCRdb stores in-frame clones only, minus some. The sample has roughly 240,000 clones, around 83% seen once. Sample: peripheral blood. These receptors originate from a man between 18 and 35 years old with active or convalescent COVID-19.

The chain joins TRBV5-1 to TRBJ2-2, with TRBD1 matching 7 bases. The CDR3 consists of 13 residues. V shed 7 bases and J 4 bases; nucleotides not matched to a gene: 4. Germline V lookup: CDR1 SGHRS, CDR2 YFSETQ. CDR3 coding DNA: TGCGCCAGCGGGGACAGCCGCACCGGGGAGCTGTTTTTT. This codes for CASGDSRTGELFF.

The rearrangement joins TRBV2 to TRBJ2-1, with D possibly matching TRBD1 (7 bases). With 6 bases removed from V and 1 base from J, the gap between germline ends came to 13 bases. CDR3 length: 15 residues. The germline V gene encodes CDR1 SNHLY and CDR2 FYNNEI. The CDR3 loop reads CASSAQGRSYNEQFF. DNA for the CDR3: TGTGCCAGCAGCGCACAGGGGAGGTCCTACAATGAGCAGTTCTTC.

The CDR3 nucleotides read TGTGCCAGCAGCTTAGGCGGTATTAATGAAAAACTGTTTTTT. Translation gives CASSLGGINEKLFF. V usage is TRBV7-8 and J usage is TRBJ1-4; D is ambiguous. V shed 1 base and J shed 4 bases, with 7 bases lying between them. CDR1 and CDR2 from the germline V gene are SGHVS and FQNEAQ. The length of the CDR3 is 14 residues.

This chain connects TRBV28 to TRBJ1-2; D is perhaps TRBD1 (5 bases). The CDR3 is made up of 14 amino acids. The V gene lost 3 bases and the J gene lost 4 bases, with 12 bases spanning the gap. Germline V lookup: CDR1 MDHEN, CDR2 SYDVKM. CDR3 nucleotides: TGTGCCAGCAGTTTGGGGGGAGGACCCTATGGCTACACCTTC. This codes for CASSLGGGPYGYTF.

The CDR3 DNA sequence: TGCGCCAGCAGCTGGGGACAGTCCATATACCAAGAGACCCAGTACTTC. Protein product: CASSWGQSIYQETQYF. The genes are TRBV5-1 and TRBJ2-5; 7 bases map to TRBD1. This CDR3 has 16 amino acids. Germline lookup yields CDR1 SGHRS and CDR2 YFSETQ. The J segment lost 0 bases and the V segment lost 3 bases, leaving 8 bases of the junction unmatched.

By share of the sample, this clone is medium-sized. This chain links TRBV6-6 with TRBJ1-5; D call uncertain. The V and J ends lost 4 bases and 6 bases respectively, with 4 bases between them. CDR1 and CDR2 (germline): MNHNY, SVGAGI (reference sequence). This CDR3 has 11 amino acids. CDR3 DNA sequence: TGTGCCAGCAGTTCCGGTCAGCCCCAGCATTTT. Its translation: CASSSGQPQHF.

The rearrangement uses TRBV28 and TRBJ2-3; possibly TRBD1 for D (6 bases). V was clipped by 6 bases and J by 3 bases, with 10 bases between them. Germline assignment: CDR1 MDHEN and CDR2 SYDVKM. CDR3 length: 13 amino acids. The CDR3 protein is CASRLTGTDTQYF. For the CDR3, the DNA is TGTGCCAGCAGATTAACAGGGACAGATACGCAGTATTTT.

This rearrangement joins TRBV29-1 to TRBJ2-4, with TRBD2 identical over 8 bases. Trimming at V came to 4 bases and at J to 7 bases, leaving 6 bases not matched to a gene. Looked up from germline, CDR1 is SQVTM and CDR2 is ANQGSEA. The CDR3 covers 13 residues. The CDR3 protein is CSVVSGGSNIQYF. CDR3 coding DNA: TGCAGCGTTGTCTCGGGGGGGAGTAACATTCAGTACTTC.

V gene TRBV19 combines with J gene TRBJ1-1; 9 nucleotides line up with TRBD1. Germline loops: CDR1 LNHDA, CDR2 SQIVND (reference sequence). The trim removed 4 bases at V and 2 bases at J, leaving 5 bases unmatched. This CDR3 region has 15 residues. This CDR3 reads CASSNGQGPNTEAFF. The CDR3 DNA sequence: TGTGCCAGTAGTAATGGACAGGGGCCAAACACTGAAGCTTTCTTT. The full variable domain, with the rest looked up from reference TRBV19 and TRBJ1-1, is DGGITQSPKYLFRKEGQNVTLSCEQNLNHDAMYWYRQDPGQGLRLIYYSQIVNDFQKGDIAEGYSVSREKKESFPLTVTSAQKNPTAFYLCASSNGQGPNTEAFFGQGTRLTVV.

The chain links TRBV5-1 to TRBJ2-3; 9 bases agree with TRBD2. Per the germline V gene, CDR1 is SGHRS and CDR2 is YFSETQ. This CDR3 contains 15 residues. The ends lost 5 bases at V and 5 bases at J; junction bases unmatched: 9. This CDR3 is CASRLAGAGGDTQYF. Written as DNA, the CDR3 is TGCGCCAGCAGATTAGCGGGGGCCGGCGGAGATACGCAGTATTTT. Together with reference TRBV5-1 and TRBJ2-3, the CDR3 gives the full variable domain: KAGVTQTPRYLIKTRGQQVTLSCSPISGHRSVSWYQQTPGQGLQFLFEYFSETQRNKGNFPGRFSGRQFSNSRSEMNVSTLELGDSALYLCASRLAGAGGDTQYFGPGTRLTVL.

This clone was seen only once. The CDR3 DNA reads TGTGCCAGCAGCCAGACAGGGTCTGGAAACACCATATATTTT. The encoded protein is CASSQTGSGNTIYF. V and J are TRBV14 and TRBJ1-3; TRBD1 matches at 7 bases. V was pared by 3 bases and J by 1 base, with 0 bases of the junction left unmatched. Per germline, CDR1 SGHDN and CDR2 FVKESK. The CDR3 covers 14 residues. The whole variable domain, filled in from reference TRBV14 and TRBJ1-3, reads EAGVTQFPSHSVIEKGQTVTLRCDPISGHDNLYWYRRVMGKEIKFLLHFVKESKQDESGMPNNRFLAERTGGTYSTLKVQPAELEDSGVYFCASSQTGSGNTIYFGEGSWLTVV.

The chain is built from TRBV13 and TRBJ2-3; 7 bases line up with TRBD2. The V segment lost 3 bases and the J segment 4 bases; nucleotides outside the gene matches: 10. Germline V gene lookup returns CDR1 PRHDT and CDR2 FYEKMQ (reference sequence). The CDR3 has 16 residues. DNA of the CDR3: TGTGCCAGCAGCTTGGTAGCGGGTCATGGGGCAGATACGCAGTATTTT. Its protein product is CASSLVAGHGADTQYF. Looking up the rest from reference TRBV13 and TRBJ2-3 gives the full variable domain: AAGVIQSPRHLIKEKRETATLKCYPIPRHDTVYWYQQGPGQDPQFLISFYEKMQSDKGSIPDRFSAQQFSDYHSELNMSSLELGDSALYFCASSLVAGHGADTQYFGPGTRLTVL.

The chain carries TRBV29-1 and TRBJ2-7; no reliable D call. The CDR3 sequence is 13 residues long. Germline values: CDR1 SQVTM, CDR2 ANQGSEA. V dropped 6 bases and J dropped 2 bases, with 14 bases sitting between them. CDR3 region: CSVALRLTYEQYF. CDR3 nucleotides: TGCAGCGTGGCCCTAAGACTCACCTACGAGCAGTACTTC.

This clone was detected once. The chain carries TRBV9 and TRBJ2-7; maybe TRBD1 (5 bases). The CDR3 is 14 amino acids. CDR1 SGDLS and CDR2 YYNGEE come from the germline V gene. The V gene lost 4 bases and the J gene lost 0 bases, with 11 bases spanning the gap. The CDR3 protein is CASSTTDPSYEQYF. Here the CDR3 DNA reads TGTGCCAGCAGCACGACAGATCCCTCCTACGAGCAGTACTTC.

The chain combines TRBV19 with TRBJ2-1, with no clear D. The CDR3 spans 15 residues. V was trimmed by 0 bases and J by 2 bases, leaving 8 bases between them. Germline values: CDR1 LNHDA, CDR2 SQIVND (reference sequence). The CDR3 is CASSIEIGAYNEQFF. The CDR3 coding sequence is TGTGCCAGTAGTATAGAGATAGGAGCCTACAATGAGCAGTTCTTC.

V usage is TRBV19 and J usage is TRBJ1-1; TRBD1 agrees at 7 bases. This CDR3 comprises 13 residues. Per the germline V gene, CDR1 is LNHDA and CDR2 is SQIVND (reference sequence). V dropped 7 bases and J dropped 5; count of bases not matched to a gene: 7. The CDR3 sequence is CASKRGRRTEAFF. CDR3 bases: TGTGCCAGTAAGAGGGGGCGAAGGACTGAAGCTTTCTTT.

This chain uses TRBV9 with TRBJ2-1, with TRBD2 matching 10 bases. CDR1 and CDR2 (germline): SGDLS, YYNGEE. This CDR3 has 15 residues. V shed 0 bases, J shed 6 bases, and the junction held 3 bases outside the gene matches. The CDR3 bases are TGTGCCAGCAGCGTAGGGGCTAGCGGGGGCAATGAGCAGTTCTTC. Its translation is CASSVGASGGNEQFF.

V gene TRBV30 combines with J gene TRBJ1-5, with D possibly being TRBD1 (6 bases). The CDR3 has 14 amino acids. Between the trimmed V and J ends, which lost 1 base and 7 bases, there was a span of 14 bases. Germline V gives CDR1 GTSNPN, CDR2 SVGIG (reference sequence). CDR3 coding DNA: TGTGCCTGGAGTGCTGGTCAGGGGCGGCAGCCCCAGCATTTT. It translates to CAWSAGQGRQPQHF. Full variable domain (remainder filled in from reference TRBV30 and TRBJ1-5): SQTIHQWPATLVQPVGSPLSLECTVEGTSNPNLYWYRQAAGRGLQLLFYSVGIGQISSEVPQNLSASRPQDRQFILSSKKLLLSDSGFYLCAWSAGQGRQPQHFGDGTRLSIL.

The chain combines TRBV6-6 with TRBJ2-7; 14 bases fit TRBD2. From germline, CDR1 is MNHNY and CDR2 SVGAGI (reference sequence). Trimming removed 1 base from V and 5 bases from J; junction bases left unmatched: 4. This CDR3 has 16 residues. The CDR3 nucleotides read TGTGCCAGCAGTTACTGGGGGGGACTAGCGGGAGACGAGCAGTACTTC. Translated, it gives CASSYWGGLAGDEQYF.

This clone has only one observation. The genes are TRBV7-6 and TRBJ1-3; the match to TRBD1 covers 7 bases. CDR3 length equals 15 residues. The trim removed 6 bases at V and 3 bases at J, leaving 8 bases unmatched. From germline, CDR1 is SGHVS and CDR2 FNYEAQ. CDR3 loop: CASSLGAGGGNTIYF. CDR3 in DNA: TGTGCCAGCAGTCTTGGGGCAGGGGGTGGAAACACCATATATTTT.

The rearrangement joins TRBV24-1 to TRBJ2-5, with D possibly matching TRBD2 (7 bases). The CDR3 is 15 amino acids. V was pared by 6 bases and J by 2 bases, with 15 bases between. The germline V gene has CDR1 KGHDR and CDR2 SFDVKD. CDR3 bases: TGTGCCACCAGTCGTGGGGGAGGGGGTCAAGAGACCCAGTACTTC. Protein sequence: CATSRGGGGQETQYF.